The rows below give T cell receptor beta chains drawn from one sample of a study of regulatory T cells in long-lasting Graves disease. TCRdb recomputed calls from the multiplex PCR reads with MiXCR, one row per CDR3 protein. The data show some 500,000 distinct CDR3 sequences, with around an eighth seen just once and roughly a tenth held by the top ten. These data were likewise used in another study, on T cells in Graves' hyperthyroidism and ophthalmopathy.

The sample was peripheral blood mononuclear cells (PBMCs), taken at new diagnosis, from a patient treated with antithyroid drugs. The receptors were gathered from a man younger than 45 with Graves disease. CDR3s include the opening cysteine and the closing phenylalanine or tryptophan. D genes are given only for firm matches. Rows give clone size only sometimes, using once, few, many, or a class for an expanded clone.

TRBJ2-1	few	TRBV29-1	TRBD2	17	TGCAGCGTAGGGGGGCTAGCGGGAGGGGGGTCCTACAATGAGCAGTTCTTC	CSVGGLAGGGSYNEQFF
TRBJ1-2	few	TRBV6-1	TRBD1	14	TGTGCCAGCAGTGCACCGACAGGGGGCTATGGCTACACCTTC	CASSAPTGGYGYTF
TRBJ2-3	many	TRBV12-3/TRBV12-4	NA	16	TGTGCCAGCAGTTTTCTTCCGGGGCTCGAAACAGATACGCAGTATTTT	CASSFLPGLETDTQYF
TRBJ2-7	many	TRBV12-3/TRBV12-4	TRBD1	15	TGTGCCAGCAGCATCGGACAGGGGATAATCGACGAGCAGTACTTC	CASSIGQGIIDEQYF
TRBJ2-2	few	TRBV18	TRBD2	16	TGTGCCAGCTCACCAGAAGGGACTAGGGGAACCGGGGAGCTGTTTTTT	CASSPEGTRGTGELFF
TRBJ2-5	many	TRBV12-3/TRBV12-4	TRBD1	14	TGTGCCAGCAGCTTGACAGGGGGGCAAGAGACCCAGTACTTC	CASSLTGGQETQYF
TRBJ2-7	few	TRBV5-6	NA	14	TGTGCCAGCAGCGTTCAGGGGGGGTTCTACGAGCAGTACTTC	CASSVQGGFYEQYF
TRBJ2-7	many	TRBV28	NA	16	TGTGCCAGGGTGGATAGGGGAGCCCCCTGCTACTACGAGCAGTACTTC	CARVDRGAPCYYEQYF
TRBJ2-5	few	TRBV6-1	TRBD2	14	TGTGCCAGCAGTGCTAGCGGGATTTTAGAGACCCAGTACTTC	CASSASGILETQYF
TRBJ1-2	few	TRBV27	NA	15	TGTGCCAGCAGTCCCATAGGGGCTGGGTCGAATGGCTACACCTTC	CASSPIGAGSNGYTF
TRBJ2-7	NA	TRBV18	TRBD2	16	TGTGCCAGCTCCCCAGGCTCGTGGGAGGGCCTATACGAGCAGTACTTC	CASSPGSWEGLYEQYF
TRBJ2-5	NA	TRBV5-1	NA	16	TGCGCCAGCAGCTTTGCTCGCACGGGTCGGGGGGAGACCCAGTACTTC	CASSFARTGRGETQYF
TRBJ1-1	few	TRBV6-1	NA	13	TGTGCCAGCATTGTTGGCAAGAACACTGAAGCTTTCTTT	CASIVGKNTEAFF
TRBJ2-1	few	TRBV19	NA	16	TGTGCCAGTACCTTGATGGTGGGCGGCTCCTACAATGAGCAGTTCTTC	CASTLMVGGSYNEQFF
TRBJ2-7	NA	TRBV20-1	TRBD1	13	TGCAGTGCTGGGAGACAGGGGGGGTACGAGCAGTACTTC	CSAGRQGGYEQYF
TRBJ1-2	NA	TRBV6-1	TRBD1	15	TGTGCCAGCAGCCAACGGGCAGGGGGACCCTATGGCTACACCTTC	CASSQRAGGPYGYTF
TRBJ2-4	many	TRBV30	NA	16	TGTGCCTGGAGTGCTCACAGAGTGATAGCCAAAAACATTCAGTACTTC	CAWSAHRVIAKNIQYF
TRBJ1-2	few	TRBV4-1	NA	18	TGCGCCAGCAGCCAGGAGCTGGGTCAAGGCGGGAAGGACTATGGCTACACCTTC	CASSQELGQGGKDYGYTF
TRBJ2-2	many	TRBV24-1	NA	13	TGTGCCACCAGGACAGGGAACACCGGGGAGCTGTTTTTT	CATRTGNTGELFF
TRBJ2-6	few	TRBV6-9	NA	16	TGTGCCAGCAGTTACGGCGGGCCTGCTGGGGCCAACGTCCTGACTTTC	CASSYGGPAGANVLTF
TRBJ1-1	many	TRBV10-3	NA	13	TGTGCCATCAATGACAGGCCAAACACTGAAGCTTTCTTT	CAINDRPNTEAFF
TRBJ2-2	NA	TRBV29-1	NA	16	TGCAGCGTTCGGGGTGTCGGGAGAATCAAAACCGGGGAGCTGTTTTTT	CSVRGVGRIKTGELFF
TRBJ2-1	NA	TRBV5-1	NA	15	TGCGCCAGCAGCTGGATTGGGCAGGGGGGAAATGAGCAGTTCTTC	CASSWIGQGGNEQFF
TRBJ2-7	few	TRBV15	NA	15	TGTGCCACCAGCAGAGTCGGGGGTCGAGTGTGGGAGCAGTACTTC	CATSRVGGRVWEQYF
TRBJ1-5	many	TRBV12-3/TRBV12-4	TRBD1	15	TGTGCCAGCAGTCCCCGACAGGGCGGTGGGCAGCCCCAGCATTTT	CASSPRQGGGQPQHF
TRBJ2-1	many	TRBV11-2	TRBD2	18	TGTGCCAGCAGCTTAGCAGGACTAGCGGGAGGGTGGAGCAATGAGCAGTTCTTC	CASSLAGLAGGWSNEQFF
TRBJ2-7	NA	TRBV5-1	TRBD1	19	TGCGCCAGCAGCCCCACCGGGACAGTCAATTTAGCCTCTCTATACGAGCAGTACTTC	CASSPTGTVNLASLYEQYF
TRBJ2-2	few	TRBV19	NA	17	TGTGCCAGTAGTATAGGCCTGGACTTCGGGGGTACCGGGGAGCTGTTTTTT	CASSIGLDFGGTGELFF
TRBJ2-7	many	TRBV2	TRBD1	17	TGTGCCAGCAACGCTCTACCCGGGACAGAGGTCTCCTACGAGCAGTACTTC	CASNALPGTEVSYEQYF
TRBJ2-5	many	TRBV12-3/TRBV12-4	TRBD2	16	TGTGCCAGCACCCAAGGACTAGCGGGAGCTGGAGAGACCCAGTACTTC	CASTQGLAGAGETQYF
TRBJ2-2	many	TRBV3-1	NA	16	TGTGCCAGCAGCCAAGACGGCTCCTGGGACACCGGGGAGCTGTTTTTT	CASSQDGSWDTGELFF
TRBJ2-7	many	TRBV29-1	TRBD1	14	TGCAGCGGCTTCCCCGGACAGGGGGCTCTTGAGCAGTACTTC	CSGFPGQGALEQYF
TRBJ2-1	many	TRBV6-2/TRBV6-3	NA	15	TGTGCCAGCAGAATGGACAGAAACTCCTACAATGAGCAGTTCTTC	CASRMDRNSYNEQFF
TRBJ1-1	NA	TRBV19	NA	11	TGTGCCAGTAGTATCCACACTGAAGCTTTCTTT	CASSIHTEAFF
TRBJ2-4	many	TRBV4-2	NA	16	TGTGCCAGCAGCCAAGATCCACTCGGAGGAGAGGACATTCAGTACTTC	CASSQDPLGGEDIQYF
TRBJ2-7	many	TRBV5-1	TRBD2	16	TGCGCCAGCAGCTTGGGACTAGCGGGAGCCTTCTACGAGCAGTACTTC	CASSLGLAGAFYEQYF
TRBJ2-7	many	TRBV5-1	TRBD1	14	TGCGCCAGCAGCGGGACAGGGGCGTTGTACGAGCAGTACTTC	CASSGTGALYEQYF
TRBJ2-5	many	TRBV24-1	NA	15	TGTGCCACCAGTGATTTCCGGACAGCACAAGAGACCCAGTACTTC	CATSDFRTAQETQYF
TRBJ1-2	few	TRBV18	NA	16	TGTGCCAGCTCACGCAGTAGGACAGAGCAATTTGGTGGCTACACCTTC	CASSRSRTEQFGGYTF
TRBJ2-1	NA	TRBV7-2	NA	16	TGTGCCAGCAGCTTACGGGGGCGGGGGTGGGTGGATGAGCAGTTCTTC	CASSLRGRGWVDEQFF
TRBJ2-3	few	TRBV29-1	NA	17	TGCAGCGTTGAAGTCCGTCGGGGGGACAGCCACACAGATACGCAGTATTTT	CSVEVRRGDSHTDTQYF
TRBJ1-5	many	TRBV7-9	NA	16	TGTGCCAGCAGCTTAGGTCTCACCCAGGGCAATCAGCCCCAGCATTTT	CASSLGLTQGNQPQHF
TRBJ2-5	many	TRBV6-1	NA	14	TGTGCCAGCCCGGCGAGGGATAAACAAGAGACCCAGTACTTC	CASPARDKQETQYF
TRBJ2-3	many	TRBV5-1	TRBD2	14	TGTGCCAGCAGTTTAAGCGGGAGTTCAGATACGCAGTATTTT	CASSLSGSSDTQYF
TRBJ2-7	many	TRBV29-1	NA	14	TGCAGCGTTGAAGAGGCGACTAGTCCCTACGAGCAGTACTTC	CSVEEATSPYEQYF
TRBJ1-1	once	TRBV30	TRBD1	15	TGTGCCTGGAGGGCCCGGGACAGGGGGGGCCGCGAAGCTTTCTTT	CAWRARDRGGREAFF
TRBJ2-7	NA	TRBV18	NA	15	TGTGCCAGCTCAAAGGGACTCCCGCGCTCCTACGAGCAGTACTTC	CASSKGLPRSYEQYF
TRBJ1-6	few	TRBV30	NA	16	TGTGCCTGGAGTCGGGGCGGCTCTATAGGGGATTCACCCCTCCACTTT	CAWSRGGSIGDSPLHF
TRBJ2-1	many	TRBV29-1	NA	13	TGCAGCGTTGAAGGACAGATTTACAATGAGCAGTTCTTC	CSVEGQIYNEQFF
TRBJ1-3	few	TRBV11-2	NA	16	TGTGCCAGCAGCCTTATTGGAGGAGGCTCTGGAAACACCATATATTTT	CASSLIGGGSGNTIYF